These T cell receptor beta chains were read from a single sample in a study of tumor-infiltrating lymphocytes in oesophageal squamous cell carcinoma. TCRdb redid the calling of the PCR reads with MiXCR, one entry per CDR3 protein. The sample yields about 10,000 distinct CDR3 sequences, approximately 59% seen once. Sample: esophageal tumor tissue. The receptors here all came from a female donor with esophageal squamous cell carcinoma. Each CDR3 is given with its conserved first and last residue. The D gene is left open where the match is weak. A clone size is listed for some rows: how often the clone was seen (once, few, many), or a class if it is expanded.

TRBJ2-1 | - | TRBV7-7 | many | CASSLESNNEQFF | TGTGCTAGCAGCTTAGAATCCAACAATGAGCAGTTCTTC
TRBJ1-1 | TRBD1 | TRBV6-1 | few | CASSKRQGVTEAFF | TGTGCCAGCAGTAAACGACAGGGGGTCACTGAAGCTTTCTTT
TRBJ2-1 | - | TRBV7-2 | - | CASSLGNSPLHF | TGTGCCAGCAGCTTGGGGAATTCACCCCTCCACTTC
TRBJ2-3 | TRBD2 | TRBV7-2 | - | CASSRTGGDHFGELYF | TGTGCCAGCAGTCGGACCGGGGGGGATCATTTCGGGGAGCTGTATTTT
TRBJ2-3 | TRBD2 | TRBV7-2 | - | CASSLLAGDLTDTQYF | TGTGCCAGCAGCTTATTGGCGGGGGATCTCACAGATACGCAGTATTTT
TRBJ1-2 | TRBD1 | TRBV6-6 | - | CASTRDRGENYGYTF | TGTGCCAGCACCAGGGACAGGGGCGAAAACTATGGCTACACCTTC
TRBJ2-3 | - | TRBV7-2 | - | CASSFSTDTQYF | TGTGCCAGCAGCTTTAGCACAGATACGCAGTATTTT
TRBJ2-5 | TRBD1 | TRBV7-6 | few | CASSGPGQRTGTQYF | TGTGCCAGCAGCGGCCCGGGACAGCGGACGGGGACCCAGTACTTC
TRBJ2-5 | - | TRBV7-2 | few | CASSRPGGQETQYF | TGTGCCAGCAGCCGCCCCGGCGGCCAAGAGACCCAGTACTTC
TRBJ2-1 | - | TRBV28 | - | CASSFRENEQFF | TGTGCCAGCAGTTTCAGGGAAAATGAGCAGTTCTTC
TRBJ2-5 | - | TRBV7-3 | - | CASSLPRVETQYF | TGTGCCAGCAGCTTACCTAGGGTTGAGACCCAGTACTTC
TRBJ1-6 | TRBD1 | TRBV7-2 | few | CASRWTGLNSPLHF | TGTGCCAGCAGATGGACAGGCCTCAATTCACCCCTCCACTTT
TRBJ2-1 | TRBD2 | TRBV7-6 | - | CASSLVAGGTGQFF | TGTGCCAGCAGCTTAGTGGCGGGGGGGACCGGGCAGTTCTTC
TRBJ1-2 | - | TRBV12-3/TRBV12-4 | many | CASSLKGRGDYGYTF | TGTGCCAGCAGTTTGAAGGGACGGGGCGACTATGGCTACACCTTC
TRBJ2-2 | TRBD2 | TRBV7-2 | - | CASSWGGGNTGELFF | TGTGCCAGCAGCTGGGGGGGGGGGAACACCGGGGAGCTGTTTTTT
TRBJ2-5 | - | TRBV7-2 | - | CASSPLGAWGETQYF | TGTGCCAGCAGCCCCCTAGGGGCCTGGGGAGAGACCCAGTACTTC
TRBJ2-3 | TRBD1 | TRBV7-6 | - | CASSWDSYADTQYF | TGTGCCAGCAGTTGGGACAGTTATGCAGATACGCAGTATTTT
TRBJ2-1 | TRBD2 | TRBV7-3 | - | CASSFSSGNYNEQFF | TGTGCCAGCAGCTTCTCTAGCGGGAATTACAATGAGCAGTTCTTC
TRBJ2-3 | - | TRBV5-1 | once | CASSLEGQTDTQYF | TGCGCCAGCAGCTTGGAGGGCCAGACAGATACGCAGTATTTT
TRBJ2-1 | TRBD2 | TRBV7-2 | - | CASSLYPSGGNEQFF | TGTGCCAGCAGCTTATACCCTAGCGGAGGCAATGAGCAGTTCTTC
TRBJ2-7 | - | TRBV7-2 | - | CASSFKYEQYF | TGTGCCAGCAGCTTTAAGTACGAGCAGTACTTC
TRBJ2-5 | TRBD2 | TRBV2 | - | CARGGTVETQYF | TGTGCCAGGGGGGGGACGGTCGAGACCCAGTACTTC
TRBJ2-3 | - | TRBV6-5 | - | CASRRDSQDTQYF | TGTGCCAGCAGACGGGACTCCCAGGATACGCAGTATTTT
TRBJ2-1 | - | TRBV11-1 | - | CASSSQVTVEQFF | TGTGCCAGCAGCTCGCAGGTTACCGTCGAGCAGTTCTTC
TRBJ2-7 | - | TRBV27 | medium-sized | CASSPRPGGTYEQYF | TGTGCCAGCAGTCCCAGACCAGGAGGGACCTACGAGCAGTACTTC
TRBJ2-7 | TRBD1 | TRBV7-2 | - | CASSLRTGRNDEQYF | TGTGCCAGCAGCTTAAGGACAGGCCGTAACGATGAGCAGTACTTC
TRBJ2-7 | TRBD2 | TRBV7-8 | few | CASSLLAGGSSTPYEQYF | TGTGCCAGCAGCTTGCTAGCGGGGGGGAGTAGCACGCCCTACGAGCAGTACTTC
TRBJ2-2 | TRBD2 | TRBV7-6 | - | CASRGGTGSETGELFF | TGTGCCAGCCGGGGGGGAACAGGGTCGGAGACCGGGGAGCTGTTTTTT
TRBJ2-1 | TRBD2 | TRBV7-6 | - | CASSRSELAGGHNEQFF | TGTGCCAGCAGTCGCAGCGAACTAGCGGGAGGGCACAATGAGCAGTTCTTC
TRBJ2-1 | TRBD2 | TRBV7-8 | - | CASSFQRGTYNEQFF | TGTGCCAGCAGCTTCCAGCGGGGTACCTACAATGAGCAGTTCTTC
TRBJ2-5 | - | TRBV7-2 | - | CASRGGRYQETQYF | TGTGCCAGCAGAGGGGGGCGGTACCAAGAGACCCAGTACTTC
TRBJ2-5 | TRBD2 | TRBV7-2 | - | CASSLAPGTGLGTQYF | TGTGCCAGCAGCTTAGCCCCCGGGACTGGACTAGGGACCCAGTACTTC